These 28 T cell receptor beta chains came from one sample sequenced in a study of response to subunit inactivated influenza vaccine. MiXCR was run by TCRdb on the RT-PCR reads, yielding one entry per CDR3 protein. Altogether about 530,000 distinct CDR3 sequences are present, 10% to 15% being singletons, with the ten largest covering less than 15%. The sequencing used PBMCs from blood, collected 45 days after vaccination. These receptors were obtained from a man aged 50 to 59 who received an inactivated influenza vaccine.

In this sample, this clonotype turned up many times. V gene TRBV20-1 combines with J gene TRBJ2-3; a weak D match, TRBD2 (6 bases). In germline, CDR1 is DFQATT, CDR2 SNEGSKA (reference sequence). The CDR3 runs 12 residues. V lost 5 bases, J lost 7 bases, and 13 bases lay in between. CDR3 bases: TGCAGTGCTTCTAGCGCGACCCATACGCAGTATTTT. Amino acid sequence: CSASSATHTQYF.

The V gene is TRBV28, the J gene TRBJ1-1, with a possible D match to TRBD1 (6 bases). The V gene lost 3 bases and the J gene lost 11 bases, with 13 bases spanning the gap. From germline, CDR1 is MDHEN and CDR2 SYDVKM. The CDR3 extends over 12 amino acids. DNA of the CDR3: TGTGCCAGCAGTTTGTGGGCAGGGGAGGCTTTCTTT. This codes for CASSLWAGEAFF.

This clonotype was counted only a few times. The chain combines TRBV28 with TRBJ2-1; TRBD2 matches 14 bases. Germline CDR1 and CDR2: MDHEN and SYDVKM. V gave up 3 bases and J gave up 10 bases; unmatched junction bases: 8. This CDR3 has 16 amino acids. The CDR3 bases are TGTGCCAGCAGTTTGAAGGGGACTAGCGGGAGTCGGGAGCAGTTCTTC. It is translated as CASSLKGTSGSREQFF.

This sequence joins TRBV12-3 or TRBV12-4 and TRBJ1-2; TRBD1 aligns across 10 bases. The V and J ends lost 5 bases and 4 bases, in that order; junction bases with no gene match: 4. The length of the CDR3 is 14 residues. This CDR3 is CASSPTGGPYGYTF. CDR3 DNA: TGTGCCAGCAGTCCGACAGGGGGCCCCTATGGCTACACCTTC.

The CDR3 reads CASSLGGVVDTQYF. The CDR3 bases are TGTGCCAGCAGTTTAGGGGGGGTCGTAGATACGCAGTATTTT. J is TRBJ2-3 and V is TRBV12-3 or TRBV12-4; D is perhaps TRBD2 (6 bases). Trimming removed 1 base from V and 5 bases from J, with 10 bases in between. This CDR3 has 14 residues.

The table lists this clonotype with a few counts. The rearrangement uses TRBV15 and TRBJ2-1, with TRBD1 as a possible D gene (6 bases). Trimming pared 5 bases from V and 3 bases from J, leaving 11 bases between. This CDR3 is built from 14 residues. Germline V lookup: CDR1 LNHNV, CDR2 YYDKDF (reference sequence). The CDR3 DNA is TGTGCCACCAGCTTGGTGGACAGCTACAATGAGCAGTTCTTC. It specifies CATSLVDSYNEQFF.

This clonotype has a handful of counts. The chain couples TRBV5-1 to TRBJ2-1, with 11 nucleotides matching TRBD2. Germline CDR1 reads SGHRS; CDR2 reads YFSETQ. This CDR3 has 14 residues. V lost 0 bases and J lost 14; bases outside the gene matches: 7. CDR3 sequence: CASSLDSGGAQEFF. CDR3 nucleotide sequence: TGCGCCAGCAGCTTGGATAGCGGGGGGGCCCAGGAGTTCTTC.

The sample holds many counts of this clonotype. This chain uses TRBV12-3 or TRBV12-4 with TRBJ1-2, with TRBD1 matching 9 bases. This CDR3 spans 17 amino acids. Trimming removed 3 bases from V and 0 bases from J; junction bases left unmatched: 8. DNA for the CDR3: TGTGCCAGCAGTTTCCATGGACAGGGGCACTCTAACTATGGCTACACCTTC. The encoded protein is CASSFHGQGHSNYGYTF.

The V gene is TRBV2, the J gene TRBJ2-2; D perhaps matches TRBD1 (6 bases). This CDR3 spans 15 amino acids. Germline-derived CDR1 and CDR2 are SNHLY and FYNNEI. The ends were cut back, 3 bases at V and 1 base at J, with 9 bases in the middle. In DNA, the CDR3 is TGTGCCAGCAGTGAGATGGACAGGAACACCGGGGAGCTGTTTTTT. Translation: CASSEMDRNTGELFF.

This clonotype was found a few times. In DNA form, the CDR3 reads TGTGCCAGCAGTCCCAGGGACAGGGGGGGGTCCTACAATGAGCAGTTCTTC. Protein: CASSPRDRGGSYNEQFF. This chain connects TRBV6-1 to TRBJ2-1, with 11 bases identical to TRBD1. The CDR3 totals 17 residues. The trim removed 5 bases at V and 1 base at J, leaving 7 bases unmatched. CDR1 is MNHNS, CDR2 SASEGT, per germline.

This sequence joins TRBV4-2 and TRBJ2-6; tentative D call: TRBD2 (5 bases). The germline V gene has CDR1 LGHNA and CDR2 YNFKEQ. V lost 3 bases and J lost 2, with 11 bases in between. The length of the CDR3 is 16 residues. This chain's CDR3 is CASSQSGWAGANVLTF. The DNA for the CDR3 is TGTGCCAGCAGCCAGTCGGGGTGGGCTGGGGCCAACGTCCTGACTTTC.

There are a few counts of this clonotype. The CDR3 here is CASSFGGGRARETQYF. The CDR3 DNA sequence: TGTGCCAGCAGCTTCGGGGGCGGGAGGGCCCGAGAGACCCAGTACTTC. The chain joins TRBV7-2 to TRBJ2-5; 9 bases match TRBD2. The CDR3 extends over 16 amino acids. Germline trimming cut 3 bases from V and 4 bases from J; bases unmatched to any gene: 9. Germline CDR1 and CDR2: SGHTA and FQGNSA. Together with reference TRBV7-2 and TRBJ2-5, the CDR3 gives the full variable domain: GAGVSQSPSNKVTEKGKDVELRCDPISGHTALYWYRQSLGQGLEFLIYFQGNSAPDKSGLPSDRFSAERTGGSVSTLTIQRTQQEDSAVYLCASSFGGGRARETQYFGPGTRLLVL.

V gene TRBV15 combines with J gene TRBJ1-6; D is ambiguous. This CDR3 is 15 amino acids long. CDR1 LNHNV and CDR2 YYDKDF come from the germline V gene (reference sequence). With 1 base removed from V and 7 bases from J, the gap between germline ends came to 11 bases. The CDR3: CATSRVSGSNSPLHF. Here the CDR3 DNA reads TGTGCCACCAGCAGAGTATCGGGGAGCAATTCACCCCTCCACTTT.

There are a few counts of this clonotype. The rearrangement joins TRBV20-1 to TRBJ1-2; maybe TRBD1 (5 bases). This CDR3 is built from 12 residues. From germline, CDR1 is DFQATT and CDR2 SNEGSKA (reference sequence). The V end lost 8 bases, the J end lost 2 bases, and 12 bases lay between the germline ends. Written as DNA, the CDR3 is TGCAGTCGGGACGGTGCGAACTATGGCTACACCTTC. Residues: CSRDGANYGYTF.

The gene calls are TRBV12-3 or TRBV12-4 and TRBJ2-1; the D gene could be TRBD1 or TRBD2 (6 bases each). The germline V and J ends were trimmed by 9 bases and 4 bases, with 19 bases remaining between them. There are 15 residues in the CDR3. CDR3 bases: TGTGCCAGTACCCCCGAGGGGGGCGGTTACAATGAGCAGTTCTTC. Translation gives CASTPEGGGYNEQFF.

V is TRBV4-2 and J is TRBJ2-5, with 9 bases aligning to TRBD1. The germline CDR1 and CDR2 sequences are LGHNA and YNFKEQ. Trimming cost V 3 bases and J 5 bases; bases outside gene matches: 7. The CDR3 totals 15 residues. The CDR3 here is CASSQGDRAVETQYF. The CDR3 nucleotides read TGTGCCAGCAGCCAGGGGGACAGGGCGGTGGAGACCCAGTACTTC.

In this sample, this clonotype turned up a few times. V and J are TRBV29-1 and TRBJ1-1; D remains unclear. The germline V and J ends were trimmed by 7 bases and 0 bases, with 6 bases remaining between them. Germline CDR1 is SQVTM and CDR2 is ANQGSEA. This CDR3 has 11 amino acids. CDR3 nucleotides: TGCAGCGGTGCCATGAACACTGAAGCTTTCTTT. Residues: CSGAMNTEAFF. Supplemented by reference TRBV29-1 and TRBJ1-1, the full variable domain reads SAVISQKPSRDICQRGTSLTIQCQVDSQVTMMFWYRQQPGQSLTLIATANQGSEATYESGFVIDKFPISRPNLTFSTLTVSNMSPEDSSIYLCSGAMNTEAFFGQGTRLTVV.

V usage is TRBV5-1 and J usage is TRBJ2-1; 10 bases line up with TRBD2. This CDR3 has 16 residues. The V and J ends lost 3 bases and 2 bases, in that order; junction bases with no gene match: 5. Germline CDR1 SGHRS, CDR2 YFSETQ. The CDR3 reads CASSWALAGAYNEQFF. CDR3 nucleotide sequence: TGCGCCAGCAGCTGGGCCCTAGCGGGAGCCTACAATGAGCAGTTCTTC.

This clonotype came up a few times. J is TRBJ2-3 and V is TRBV7-3; D uncertain. The length of the CDR3 is 16 residues. V lost 2 bases, J lost 1 base, and 13 bases lay in between. Per the germline V gene, CDR1 is SGHTA and CDR2 is FQGTGA. The CDR3 DNA sequence: TGTGCCAGCAGCTTAGGGCCGACATGGGGCACAGATACGCAGTATTTT. Translated, it gives CASSLGPTWGTDTQYF.

The chain is built from TRBV11-2 and TRBJ1-1; D remains ambiguous. The V gene's germline CDR1 is SGHAT and CDR2 FQNNGV. CDR3 length equals 15 residues. V dropped 5 bases and J dropped 4 bases, with 17 bases sitting between them. The DNA for the CDR3 is TGTGCCAGCAGCCATCTGGAGAGTCAGAGCACTGAAGCTTTCTTT. Translating gives CASSHLESQSTEAFF.

The rearrangement links TRBV5-5 to TRBJ1-1, with D possibly TRBD1 on 6 matching bases. Germline values: CDR1 SGHKS, CDR2 YYEKEE (reference sequence). The CDR3 has 15 residues. The V end was cut by 0 bases, the J end by 4 bases, with 13 bases between. The CDR3 loop reads CASSLEPGVITEAFF. The CDR3 nucleotides are TGTGCCAGCAGCTTGGAGCCAGGGGTTATCACTGAAGCTTTCTTT.

The chain links TRBV10-3 to TRBJ1-2, with 7 bases matching TRBD1. The V segment lost 3 bases and the J segment 7 bases; nucleotides outside the gene matches: 14. The CDR3 loop spans 16 amino acids. CDR1 and CDR2 (germline): ENHRY, SYGVKD. The CDR3 bases are TGTGCCATCAGTGATAAGACGACAGGGAAAATGCTTGGCTACACCTTC. Translating it yields CAISDKTTGKMLGYTF.

Of note for this clonotype: Germline is not matched at one junction end, which may reflect a read error. The chain joins TRBV24-1 to TRBJ2-1; 8 bases align to TRBD2. The CDR3 is 13 amino acids. CDR1 is KGHDR, CDR2 SFDVKD, per germline. The CDR3 sequence: CATSDRGGVGMIF. Here the CDR3 DNA reads TGTGCCACCAGTGACCGGGGGGGCGTCGGAATGATCTTC.

V usage is TRBV19 and J usage is TRBJ2-3, with no clear D. The germline CDR1 and CDR2 sequences are LNHDA and SQIVND (reference sequence). V lost 3 bases and J 7 bases, leaving 20 bases between the germline ends. The CDR3 has 16 amino acids. The CDR3 bases are TGTGCCAGTAGTATGACGGCGGTGTCGTTAGGAAATACGCAGTATTTT. Translation: CASSMTAVSLGNTQYF.

There are a few counts of this clonotype. The rearrangement uses TRBV6-2 or TRBV6-3 and TRBJ2-5; D gene ambiguous. Germline V gene lookup returns CDR1 MNHEY and CDR2 SVGEGT. This CDR3 is built from 13 residues. V was cut by 7 bases and J by 2 bases, with 11 bases left in between. The CDR3 bases are TGTGCCAGCAAGTCGGCCTATCAAGAGACCCAGTACTTC. Its translation is CASKSAYQETQYF.

The chain combines TRBV4-1 with TRBJ1-6; D gene ambiguous. This CDR3 is built from 13 residues. Trimming left V 4 bases short and J 8 bases short, with 9 bases between. CDR1 and CDR2 (germline): MGHRA, YSYEKL. Here the CDR3 DNA reads TGCGCCAGCAGCCGCATCGGGGATTCACCCCTCCACTTT. Its translation: CASSRIGDSPLHF.

The rearrangement joins TRBV7-2 to TRBJ2-7; D unclear. Per germline, CDR1 SGHTA and CDR2 FQGNSA. This CDR3 comprises 15 residues. V dropped 5 bases and J dropped 2 bases, with 16 bases sitting between them. CDR3 loop: CASSLTLTKPYEQYF. CDR3 nucleotides: TGTGCCAGCAGCCTAACTCTGACGAAACCCTACGAGCAGTACTTC.

The V call is TRBV7-6, the J call TRBJ2-7; weak D call: TRBD2 (7 bases). The CDR3 totals 15 residues. V was trimmed by 3 bases and J by 2 bases, leaving 14 bases between them. CDR1 and CDR2 (germline): SGHVS, FNYEAQ. DNA for the CDR3: TGTGCCAGCAGCTTTCGGGGGGCCGAAACCTACGAGCAGTACTTC. This codes for CASSFRGAETYEQYF.